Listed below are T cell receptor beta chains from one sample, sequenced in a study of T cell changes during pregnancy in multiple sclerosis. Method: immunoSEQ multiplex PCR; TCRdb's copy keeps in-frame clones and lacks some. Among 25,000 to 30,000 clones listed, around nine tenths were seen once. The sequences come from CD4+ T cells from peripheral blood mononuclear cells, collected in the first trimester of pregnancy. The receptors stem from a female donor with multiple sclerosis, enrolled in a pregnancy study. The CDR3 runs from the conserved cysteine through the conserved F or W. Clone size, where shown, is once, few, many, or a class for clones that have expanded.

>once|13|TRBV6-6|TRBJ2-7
CASSPQGRGEQYF
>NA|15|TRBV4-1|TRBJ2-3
CASSQESRTAHTQYF
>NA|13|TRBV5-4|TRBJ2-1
CASSATSGGARFF
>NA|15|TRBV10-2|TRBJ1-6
CASSEHYSYNSPLHF
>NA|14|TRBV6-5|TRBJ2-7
CASSPGDATYEQYF
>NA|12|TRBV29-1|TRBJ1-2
CSVGGQVPGYTF
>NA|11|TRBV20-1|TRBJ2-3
CSARRGDTQYF
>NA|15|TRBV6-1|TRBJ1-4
CASSDKQGASEKLFF
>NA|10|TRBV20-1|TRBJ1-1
CSAAGLDVHF
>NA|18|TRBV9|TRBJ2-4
CASSPSIYGGGPGNIQYF
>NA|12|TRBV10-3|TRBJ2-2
CAISSGPGELFF
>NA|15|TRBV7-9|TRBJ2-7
CASRGRTGGSYEQYF
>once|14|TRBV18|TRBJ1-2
CASSPPGRGYGYTF
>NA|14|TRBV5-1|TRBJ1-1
CASSLKDTNTEAFF